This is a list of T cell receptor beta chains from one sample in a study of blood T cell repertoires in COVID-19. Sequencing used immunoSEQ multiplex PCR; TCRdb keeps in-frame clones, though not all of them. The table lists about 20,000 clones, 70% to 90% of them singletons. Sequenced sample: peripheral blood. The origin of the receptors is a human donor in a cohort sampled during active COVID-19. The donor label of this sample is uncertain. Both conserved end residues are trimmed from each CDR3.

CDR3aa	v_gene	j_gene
ASSSSGQDYEQY	TRBV5-1	TRBJ2-7
ASSTRQTNSYEQY	TRBV19	TRBJ2-7
ASSSRQGYYEQY	TRBV11-3	TRBJ2-7
ASSYPASGTDTQY	TRBV6-2/TRBV6-3	TRBJ2-3
ASSSLQETQY	TRBV11-2	TRBJ2-5
ATGTGANVLT	TRBV11-3	TRBJ2-6
ASSVGASGRSTGELF	TRBV9	TRBJ2-2
ATGGGGPPGEQF	TRBV19	TRBJ2-1
ASNPGYNSPLH	TRBV2	TRBJ1-6
ACGGLGNEKLF	TRBV30	TRBJ1-4
SVRTRASYEQY	TRBV29-1	TRBJ2-7
ASSRRGQGGSYEQF	TRBV7-8	TRBJ2-1
ASSPREAGSYNEQF	TRBV5-4	TRBJ2-1
ASSYTTGSGANVLT	TRBV6-2/TRBV6-3	TRBJ2-6
ASSQVNTEAF	TRBV14	TRBJ1-1
ATSGETSGRQETQY	TRBV24-1	TRBJ2-5
ASSFLIGLAGQETQY	TRBV5-1	TRBJ2-5
ASSSHTSGNTGELF	TRBV5-4	TRBJ2-2
AISESGGFTDTQY	TRBV10-3	TRBJ2-3
ASSARGSTDTQY	TRBV5-4	TRBJ2-3
ASSLSGGKVYGYT	TRBV5-1	TRBJ1-2
ASSVQGHTGELF	TRBV10-1	TRBJ2-2
ASSLNSYNEQF	TRBV5-1	TRBJ2-1
ASSGGEPQH	TRBV28	TRBJ1-5
ASSPTSGDTGELF	TRBV5-1	TRBJ2-2
ASSFTGTDNTGELF	TRBV7-8	TRBJ2-2